Below are 31 T cell receptor beta chains sequenced from a single sample in a study of a mutant IDH1 vaccine in newly diagnosed glioma. Described time point: week 11, during vaccination. What each vaccine dose contained was 300 ug of mutant IDH1 20-mer peptide, accompanied by topical imiquimod. Sequencing used immunoSEQ multiplex PCR; TCRdb keeps in-frame clones, though not all of them. The table has some 54,000 clones, 90% to 95% seen once. The antigens for these receptors are not known. The sequencing here drew on PBMCs, taken from a glioma patient whose treatment included an IDH1 peptide vaccine. Every receptor here comes from a man in his forties or fifties with glioma.

V gene TRBV10-2 combines with J gene TRBJ2-7; D is uncertain. The germline V gene has CDR1 WSHSY and CDR2 SAAADI. Trimming left V 2 bases short and J 2 bases short, with 10 bases between. There are 14 residues in the CDR3. In DNA form, the CDR3 reads TGCGCCAGCAGTGAGGAGGCAAGTCCCTACGAGCAGTACTTC. This encodes CASSEEASPYEQYF.

J is TRBJ2-2 and V is TRBV4-3, with a possible D match to TRBD1 (6 bases). This CDR3 contains 14 residues. Trimming pared 4 bases from V and 4 bases from J, leaving 10 bases between. Germline lookup yields CDR1 LGHNA and CDR2 YSLEER. The CDR3 coding sequence is TGCGCCAGCAGCCCCGGACAGCTCACCGGGGAGCTGTTTTTT. This sequence encodes CASSPGQLTGELFF.

The chain joins TRBV11-1 to TRBJ2-3; D may be TRBD1 or TRBD2 (6 bases each). The CDR3 sequence is 17 residues long. Looked up from germline, CDR1 is SGHAT and CDR2 is FQDESV (reference sequence). Deletions cut 6 bases from V and 1 base from J, with 20 bases between. This CDR3 is CASRRASGGTRTDTQYF. CDR3 nucleotides: TGTGCCAGCAGGCGAGCGAGTGGGGGGACACGCACAGATACGCAGTATTTT.

The gene calls are TRBV7-9 and TRBJ2-7, with a tentative D call TRBD1 (6 bases). This CDR3 has 15 residues. The germline CDR1 and CDR2 sequences are SEHNR and FQNEAQ (reference sequence). With 5 bases removed from V and 5 bases from J, the gap between germline ends came to 19 bases. CDR3 DNA: TGTGCCAGCAGCCTAATAGAACTACAGGGAAACGAGCAGTACTTC. It encodes CASSLIELQGNEQYF.

This chain uses TRBV28 with TRBJ1-5; D gene uncertain. The CDR3 totals 13 residues. Germline V gene lookup returns CDR1 MDHEN and CDR2 SYDVKM. V lost 3 bases and J lost 9, with 12 bases in between. The CDR3, as DNA: TGTGCCAGCAGTTTTGGGCCCCGCTCGCCCCAGCATTTT. Translating gives CASSFGPRSPQHF.

The chain has TRBV29-1 and TRBJ1-2; D might be TRBD1 (6 bases). Trimming left V 4 bases short and J 1 base short, with 10 bases between. Germline V gives CDR1 SQVTM, CDR2 ANQGSEA. The CDR3 is made up of 13 amino acids. CDR3 DNA: TGCAGCGTTGTGGACAGAGATAACTATGGCTACACCTTC. Translated, it gives CSVVDRDNYGYTF.

This rearrangement joins TRBV19 to TRBJ1-6; 7 bases fit TRBD1. Germline V gives CDR1 LNHDA, CDR2 SQIVND (reference sequence). The V and J ends lost 3 bases and 7 bases, in that order; junction bases with no gene match: 12. This CDR3 has 17 residues. In DNA form, the CDR3 reads TGTGCCAGTAGTATTCGGACAGGCGGGGGAAACAATTCACCCCTCCACTTT. As protein: CASSIRTGGGNNSPLHF.

The genes are TRBV9 and TRBJ1-5; D is uncertain. Between the trimmed V and J ends, which lost 2 bases and 0 bases, there was a span of 6 bases. The CDR3 consists of 14 residues. Germline values: CDR1 SGDLS, CDR2 YYNGEE. In DNA, the CDR3 is TGTGCCAGCAGCGTTACAGATAGCAATCAGCCCCAGCATTTT. It encodes CASSVTDSNQPQHF.

The V gene is TRBV7-9, the J gene TRBJ2-7, with TRBD1 matching 9 bases. Per germline, CDR1 SEHNR and CDR2 FQNEAQ (reference sequence). This CDR3 has 15 residues. With 4 bases clipped from V and 1 base from J, the junction kept 5 bases outside the gene matches. CDR3 region: CASSYTGGRSYEQYF. CDR3 DNA sequence: TGTGCCAGCAGCTATACAGGGGGCAGGTCCTACGAGCAGTACTTC. The variable domain in full, completed from reference TRBV7-9 and TRBJ2-7, reads DTGVSQNPRHKITKRGQNVTFRCDPISEHNRLYWYRQTLGQGPEFLTYFQNEAQLEKSRLLSDRFSAERPKGSFSTLEIQRTEQGDSAMYLCASSYTGGRSYEQYFGPGTRLTVT.

The J gene is TRBJ2-7, the V gene TRBV10-1; maybe TRBD2 (6 bases). CDR1 and CDR2 from the germline V gene are WNHNN and SYGVQD (reference sequence). CDR3 length: 12 amino acids. V lost 6 bases and J lost 4, with 10 bases in between. DNA of the CDR3: TGCGCCAGCAGCGTCGGGAGTTACGAGCAGTACTTC. Translation: CASSVGSYEQYF.

The chain couples TRBV5-1 to TRBJ1-1; tentative D call: TRBD1 (5 bases). The CDR3 contains 15 residues. Trimming took off 1 base at V and 1 base at J, with 11 bases between the two ends. CDR1 and CDR2 from the germline V gene are SGHRS and YFSETQ. For the CDR3, the DNA is TGCGCCAGCAGCTTGACGGGACCGAAGAACACTGAAGCTTTCTTT. Translated: CASSLTGPKNTEAFF.

The chain has TRBV19 and TRBJ1-1; tentatively, D is TRBD1 (5 bases). Per germline, CDR1 LNHDA and CDR2 SQIVND (reference sequence). Trimming left V 7 bases short and J 5 bases short, with 20 bases between. This CDR3 comprises 15 residues. The CDR3 loop reads CASTTSGGGFTEAFF. As DNA, the CDR3 is TGTGCCAGTACCACCTCTGGGGGGGGTTTTACTGAAGCTTTCTTT.

This chain connects TRBV5-5 to TRBJ2-3; unclear D gene. CDR1 and CDR2 from the germline V gene are SGHKS and YYEKEE (reference sequence). CDR3 length equals 12 residues. Trimming took 4 bases from V and 3 from J, leaving 6 bases between them. The CDR3 DNA follows: TGTGCCAGCAGCCCTTGGACAGATACGCAGTATTTT. It codes for CASSPWTDTQYF.

This chain connects TRBV5-1 to TRBJ2-7; 12 nucleotides line up with TRBD1. The CDR3 extends over 14 amino acids. V was clipped by 4 bases and J by 5 bases; unmatched bases: 4. Germline V gene sequence: CDR1 SGHRS, CDR2 YFSETQ. In DNA, the CDR3 is TGCGCCAGCAGCGAGGGGGACAGGGGGCACGAGCAGTACTTC. Amino acids: CASSEGDRGHEQYF.

V and J are TRBV20-1 and TRBJ1-2; TRBD1 is a possible D gene (6 bases). This CDR3 is built from 11 residues. From germline, CDR1 is DFQATT and CDR2 SNEGSKA (reference sequence). V dropped 5 bases and J dropped 3 bases, with 7 bases sitting between them. The CDR3 loop is CSARQDYGYTF. The CDR3 DNA follows: TGCAGTGCTCGACAGGACTATGGCTACACCTTC.

The V gene is TRBV5-5, the J gene TRBJ1-5; tentative D call: TRBD1 (5 bases). The CDR3 is 13 residues long. The V end was cut by 5 bases, the J end by 8 bases, with 14 bases between. CDR1 SGHKS and CDR2 YYEKEE come from the germline V gene (reference sequence). This CDR3 is CASSGRAQEPQHF. CDR3 sequence (DNA): TGTGCCAGCAGTGGCAGGGCTCAGGAGCCCCAGCATTTT. Using reference TRBV5-5 and TRBJ1-5 for the parts outside the CDR3, the full variable domain is DAGVTQSPTHLIKTRGQQVTLRCSPISGHKSVSWYQQVLGQGPQFIFQYYEKEERGRGNFPDRFSARQFPNYSSELNVNALLLGDSALYLCASSGRAQEPQHFGDGTRLSIL.

V is TRBV9 and J is TRBJ2-3, with TRBD2 matching over 9 bases. V lost 0 bases and J lost 1; bases outside the gene matches: 0. The CDR3 covers 15 residues. Germline V gene sequence: CDR1 SGDLS, CDR2 YYNGEE. DNA for the CDR3: TGTGCCAGCAGCGTAGGGACTAGCGGCACAGATACGCAGTATTTT. Its protein is CASSVGTSGTDTQYF. The full variable domain, completed using reference TRBV9 and TRBJ2-3, is DSGVTQTPKHLITATGQRVTLRCSPRSGDLSVYWYQQSLDQGLQFLIQYYNGEERAKGNILERFSAQQFPDLHSELNLSSLELGDSALYFCASSVGTSGTDTQYFGPGTRLTVL.

In its sample, this clone was seen once. This chain links TRBV10-3 with TRBJ2-5; no clear D. Trimming removed 2 bases at V and 2 bases at J, with 3 bases between. The germline V gene has CDR1 ENHRY and CDR2 SYGVKD. This CDR3 has 12 residues. The CDR3 DNA is TGTGCCATCAGTGAGGTACAAGAGACCCAGTACTTC. The encoded protein is CAISEVQETQYF.

This chain uses TRBV13 with TRBJ2-7, with TRBD1 matching over 10 bases. The germline gives CDR1 PRHDT, CDR2 FYEKMQ (reference sequence). The CDR3 is 14 residues long. J gave up 3 bases and V 7 bases, and 6 bases lay outside the gene matches. In DNA, the CDR3 is TGTGCCAGCACCGCCGGGACAGGGGTCTACGAGCAGTACTTC. Encoded protein: CASTAGTGVYEQYF.

This sequence joins TRBV18 and TRBJ2-7; the match to TRBD1 covers 12 bases. Germline V gene lookup returns CDR1 KGHSH and CDR2 LQKENI. The V and J ends lost 4 bases and 0 bases, in that order; junction bases with no gene match: 16. The CDR3 is 20 amino acids. CDR3 DNA sequence: TGTGCCAGCTCACGCTCACTCGGGACAGGGGGCGAATTGGTCTCCTACGAGCAGTACTTC. Translated: CASSRSLGTGGELVSYEQYF.

This chain connects TRBV5-6 to TRBJ2-3; 8 bases are shared with TRBD1. Germline-derived CDR1 and CDR2 are SGHDT and YYEEEE. J gave up 0 bases and V 4 bases, and 4 bases lay outside the gene matches. The CDR3 sequence is 15 residues long. CDR3 in amino acids: CASSPGQVSTDTQYF. The CDR3 region has the DNA TGTGCCAGCAGCCCGGGACAGGTTAGCACAGATACGCAGTATTTT.

The J gene is TRBJ2-3, the V gene TRBV28; a weak D match, TRBD1 (6 bases). CDR3 length: 15 residues. V shed 5 bases and J shed 6 bases, with 18 bases lying between them. Germline values: CDR1 MDHEN, CDR2 SYDVKM. CDR3 sequence reads: CASSPTGPTADTQYF. CDR3 coding DNA: TGTGCCAGCAGTCCCACAGGGCCCACCGCCGATACGCAGTATTTT.

The chain couples TRBV9 to TRBJ1-1; D gene uncertain. Germline V gene lookup returns CDR1 SGDLS and CDR2 YYNGEE. With 4 bases removed from V and 4 bases from J, the gap between germline ends came to 17 bases. There are 15 residues in the CDR3. CDR3 nucleotides: TGTGCCAGCAGCTCCAGACCTGCGCGGGGCACTGAAGCTTTCTTT. Its translation: CASSSRPARGTEAFF.

Here the CDR3 DNA reads TGCGCCAGCAGCTTGGAGGGACAGGTGGGGCTGGTGGGAGCTTTCTTT. Translation gives CASSLEGQVGLVGAFF. This chain uses TRBV5-1 with TRBJ1-1; TRBD1 agrees at 8 bases. J was trimmed by 10 bases and V by 0 bases; bases with no gene match: 14. The CDR3 spans 16 residues. CDR1 and CDR2 (germline): SGHRS, YFSETQ.

V gene TRBV19 combines with J gene TRBJ2-3, with 9 bases identical to TRBD1. V shed 5 bases and J 2 bases; nucleotides not matched to a gene: 8. The CDR3 totals 16 residues. Looked up from germline, CDR1 is LNHDA and CDR2 is SQIVND (reference sequence). CDR3 amino acids: CASSDTGTGITDTQYF. The CDR3 nucleotides are TGTGCCAGTAGTGATACCGGGACAGGGATCACAGATACGCAGTATTTT.

The CDR3 region is CASSLGTSGYEQYF. The DNA for the CDR3 is TGTGCCAGCAGTCTCGGGACTAGCGGCTACGAGCAGTACTTC. The chain carries TRBV27 and TRBJ2-7; 11 bases are shared with TRBD2. CDR1 is MNHEY and CDR2 is SMNVEV in the germline V gene (reference sequence). V lost 5 bases to trimming and J lost 3 bases; unmatched junction nucleotides: 3. CDR3 length: 14 residues.

V usage is TRBV2 and J usage is TRBJ2-3; TRBD1 matches at 8 bases. J lost 0 bases, V lost 4 bases, and 3 bases had no gene match. The CDR3 consists of 15 residues. Per the germline V gene, CDR1 is SNHLY and CDR2 is FYNNEI. The CDR3 is CASSVRTGSTDTQYF. In nucleotides, the CDR3 is TGTGCCAGCAGTGTACGGACAGGGAGCACAGATACGCAGTATTTT.

DNA of the CDR3: TGTGCCACCAAACAGGGGGGGGTCGAGACCCAGTACTTC. It translates to CATKQGGVETQYF. V is TRBV7-9 and J is TRBJ2-5; TRBD1 might be the D (8 bases). Per germline, CDR1 SEHNR and CDR2 FQNEAQ (reference sequence). V was shortened by 10 bases and J by 5 bases, with 17 bases between the two germline ends. This CDR3 comprises 13 residues.

This clone was observed a single time. The chain couples TRBV27 to TRBJ2-7; TRBD1 matches 9 bases. The CDR3 sequence is 15 residues long. J was trimmed by 4 bases and V by 6 bases; bases with no gene match: 10. In germline, CDR1 is MNHEY, CDR2 SMNVEV (reference sequence). The DNA of the CDR3 is TGTGCCAGCAGCCGGCTGAGGACAGGGGAATACGAGCAGTACTTC. Translated, it gives CASSRLRTGEYEQYF.

CDR3 sequence (DNA): TGTGCCAGCAGGGGGGCGGGATTCTCCTACGAGCAGTACTTC. Protein product: CASRGAGFSYEQYF. The chain has TRBV6-5 and TRBJ2-7; D could derive from TRBD1 or TRBD2 (6 bases each). The V end was cut by 6 bases, the J end by 0 bases, with 12 bases between. Germline assignment: CDR1 MNHEY and CDR2 SVGAGI. The CDR3 has 14 amino acids.

In its sample, this clone was seen once. This sequence joins TRBV11-2 and TRBJ2-4, with 15 nucleotides matching TRBD2. Trimming at V came to 5 bases and at J to 5 bases, leaving 4 bases not matched to a gene. The CDR3 extends over 16 amino acids. CDR1 is SGHAT and CDR2 is FQNNGV in the germline V gene. The CDR3, as DNA: TGTGCCAGCAGCCCTGGGACTAGCGGGGGGCAAAACATTCAGTACTTC. Its translation: CASSPGTSGGQNIQYF.